The clone carrying this T cell receptor beta chain was seen many times. The record originates from a study of T cells in Graves' hyperthyroidism and ophthalmopathy. For the study at large: Peripheral blood was collected at initial diagnosis, before any treatment.

The CDR3 loop spans 13 amino acids. Between the trimmed V and J ends, which lost 6 bases and 7 bases, there was a span of 16 bases. Germline lookup yields CDR1 SNHLY and CDR2 FYNNEI. Based on clinical symptoms, serum thyroxine and TRAb, thyroid ultrasound and orbital computed tomography, diagnoses were reached. PBMCs came from 9 to 10 ml fresh peripheral blood. RNA transcripts gave rise to amplified TCR beta CDR3 regions. Using the HTBI primer set, a first-round RT-PCR was run on the TCR CDR3. Via MiXCR, TCRdb re-called the multiplex PCR reads, giving one row per CDR3 protein. This sample has approximately 620,000 distinct CDR3 sequences; more than 15% occur once, and the top ten carry less than 3.5%.

This sequence was found in a woman aged 40 to 50 with Graves' ophthalmopathy. The sample comprised blood. This chain links TRBV2 with TRBJ2-7; maybe TRBD1 (5 bases). The chain's CDR3 is CASRSEVNREQYF. CDR3 DNA sequence: TGTGCCAGCAGATCCGAGGTAAACAGGGAGCAGTACTTC.